What follows describes a single T cell receptor beta chain. As processed by the authors: Amplification from reference gene primers served as the basis for estimated nucleated cell counts. Clones were read by immunoSEQ multiplex PCR, and TCRdb kept only the in-frame ones, dropping some. That table supplies the V and J calls and clone size; D and trimming were determined from the DNA. The sample consists of some 380,000 clones, 90% of them appearing once. This sample is part of a study of blood T cell repertoires in COVID-19. Study background: COVID-19 samples collected from the United States, Italy and Spain covered acute and convalescent phases. The analysed material was cDNA or gDNA that came from T cells, B-cell-depleted T cells, or PBMCs.

Sequenced input: peripheral blood. The TCR comes from a man aged 18-30 years with active or convalescent COVID-19.

The CDR3 here is CASSVGGSSEKLFF. Here the CDR3 DNA reads TGTGCCAGCAGCGTAGGAGGCAGTAGTGAAAAACTGTTTTTT. This rearrangement joins TRBV9 to TRBJ1-4; unclear D gene. This CDR3 has 14 residues. CDR1 SGDLS and CDR2 YYNGEE come from the germline V gene. Trimming removed 0 bases at V and 7 bases at J, with 10 bases between.